These 5 T cell receptor beta chains originate from one sample sequenced in a study of human T cells and chemical hapten exposure. TCRdb independently ran MiXCR on the RACE reads; one entry per CDR3 protein. Here the sample spans 350,000 to 400,000 distinct CDR3 sequences, nearly 6.5% being singletons. Time point: patch test 2, 6 weeks after DPC sensitization. Documented treatment: therapeutic diphenylcyclopropenone sensitization with weekly scalp DPC. The sequences come from whole blood, collected in connection with sensitization to the hapten diphenylcyclopropenone (DPC). The receptors originated from a young woman with alopecia areata. Some clones in this sample may be carry-over from other donors' samples.

This clonotype has at least ten counts. The V gene is TRBV7-2, the J gene TRBJ2-5; D may be TRBD2 (6 bases). Germline CDR1 reads SGHTA; CDR2 reads FQGNSA. Trimming took off 3 bases at V and 5 bases at J, with 10 bases between the two ends. This CDR3 is built from 13 residues. CDR3 protein: CASSLRDPETQYF. CDR3 in DNA: TGTGCCAGCAGCTTGCGGGATCCGGAGACCCAGTACTTC.

This clonotype was counted between two and nine times. This rearrangement joins TRBV20-1 to TRBJ1-2; possibly TRBD1 for D (6 bases). V shed 0 bases and J shed 6 bases, with 14 bases lying between them. There are 14 residues in the CDR3. Looked up from germline, CDR1 is DFQATT and CDR2 is SNEGSKA (reference sequence). The CDR3 reads CSARDFSGVDGYTF. The DNA of the CDR3 is TGCAGTGCTAGAGACTTCTCAGGGGTGGATGGCTACACCTTC.

In this sample, this clonotype turned up once. The gene calls are TRBV12-3 or TRBV12-4 and TRBJ2-1; 7 nucleotides match TRBD1. Germline trimming cut 5 bases from V and 5 bases from J; bases unmatched to any gene: 12. The CDR3 has 16 residues. The CDR3 nucleotides read TGTGCCAGCAGTGCCGGTGCGGCTAGGGGGCACAATGAGCAGTTCTTC. As protein: CASSAGAARGHNEQFF.

This clonotype was seen many times. As DNA, the CDR3 is TGTGCCAGCAGCTTAGGTGTTTTGGTGGGGCAGGGGCCCTATGGCTACACCTTC. Its translation: CASSLGVLVGQGPYGYTF. This chain joins TRBV7-9 and TRBJ1-2, with D perhaps matching TRBD1 (6 bases). CDR3 size: 18 residues. V was trimmed by 1 base and J by 4 bases, leaving 22 bases between them. Per the germline V gene, CDR1 is SEHNR and CDR2 is FQNEAQ (reference sequence).

This clonotype was detected only a few times. The V and J genes are TRBV3-1 and TRBJ2-5; possibly TRBD2 for D (5 bases). Trimming shortened V by 1 base and J by 7 bases, and 10 bases separated the two germline ends. The CDR3 runs 13 residues. From germline, CDR1 is LGHDT and CDR2 YNNKEL (reference sequence). CDR3: CASSQGERRTQYF. In nucleotides, the CDR3 is TGTGCCAGCAGCCAAGGGGAGCGGCGGACCCAGTACTTC.